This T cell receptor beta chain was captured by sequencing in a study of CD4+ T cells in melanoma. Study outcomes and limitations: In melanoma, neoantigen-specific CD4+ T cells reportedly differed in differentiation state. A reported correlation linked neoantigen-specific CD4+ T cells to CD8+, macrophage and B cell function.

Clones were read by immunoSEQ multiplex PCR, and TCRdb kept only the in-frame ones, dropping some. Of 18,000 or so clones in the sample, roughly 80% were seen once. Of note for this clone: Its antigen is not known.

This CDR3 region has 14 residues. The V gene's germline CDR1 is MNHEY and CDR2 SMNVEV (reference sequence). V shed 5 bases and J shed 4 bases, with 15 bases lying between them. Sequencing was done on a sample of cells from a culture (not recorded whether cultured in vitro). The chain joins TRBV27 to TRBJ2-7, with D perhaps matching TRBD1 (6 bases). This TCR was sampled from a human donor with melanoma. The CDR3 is CASSVTGIRYEQYF. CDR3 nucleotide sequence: TGTGCCAGCAGTGTCACAGGGATTCGGTACGAGCAGTACTTC.